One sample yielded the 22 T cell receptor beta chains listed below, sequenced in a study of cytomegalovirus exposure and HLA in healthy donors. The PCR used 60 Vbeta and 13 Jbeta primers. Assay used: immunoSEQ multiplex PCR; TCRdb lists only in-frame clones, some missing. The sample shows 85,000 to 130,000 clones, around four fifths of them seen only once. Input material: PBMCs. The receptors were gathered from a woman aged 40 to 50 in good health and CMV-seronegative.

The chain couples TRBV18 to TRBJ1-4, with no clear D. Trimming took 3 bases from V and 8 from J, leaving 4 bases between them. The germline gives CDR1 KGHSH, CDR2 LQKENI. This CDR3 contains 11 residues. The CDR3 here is CASSPAEKLFF. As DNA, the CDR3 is TGTGCCAGCTCACCGGCCGAAAAACTGTTTTTT.

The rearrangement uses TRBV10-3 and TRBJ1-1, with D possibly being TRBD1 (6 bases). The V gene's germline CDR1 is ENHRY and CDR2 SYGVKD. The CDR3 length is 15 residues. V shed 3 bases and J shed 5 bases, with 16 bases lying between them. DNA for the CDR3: TGTGCCATCAGTGATCCAGGGGAGTGGGAGACTGAAGCTTTCTTT. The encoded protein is CAISDPGEWETEAFF.

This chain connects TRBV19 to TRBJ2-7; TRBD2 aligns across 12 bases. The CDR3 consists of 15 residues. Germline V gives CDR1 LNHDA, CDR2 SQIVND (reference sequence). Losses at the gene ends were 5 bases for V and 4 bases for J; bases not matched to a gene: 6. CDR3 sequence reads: CASSATSGSYYEQYF. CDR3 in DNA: TGTGCCAGTAGTGCGACTAGCGGGAGCTATTACGAGCAGTACTTC.

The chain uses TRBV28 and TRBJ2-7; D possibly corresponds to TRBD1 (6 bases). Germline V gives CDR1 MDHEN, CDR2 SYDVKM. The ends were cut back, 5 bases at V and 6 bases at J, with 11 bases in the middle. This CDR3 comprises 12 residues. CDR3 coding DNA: TGTGCCAGCAGTAAATACAGGGTCGAGCAGTACTTC. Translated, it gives CASSKYRVEQYF.

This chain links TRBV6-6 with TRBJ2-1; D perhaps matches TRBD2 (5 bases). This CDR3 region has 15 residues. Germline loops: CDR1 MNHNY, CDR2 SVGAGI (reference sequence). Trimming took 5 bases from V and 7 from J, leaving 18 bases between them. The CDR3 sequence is CASSPLLDSVNEQFF. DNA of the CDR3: TGTGCCAGCAGTCCCTTACTAGATTCAGTGAATGAGCAGTTCTTC.

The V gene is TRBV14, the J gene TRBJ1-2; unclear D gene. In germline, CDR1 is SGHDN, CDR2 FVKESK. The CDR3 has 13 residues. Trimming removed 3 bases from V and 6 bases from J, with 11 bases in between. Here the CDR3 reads CASSQRDTDGYTF. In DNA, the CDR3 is TGTGCCAGCAGCCAGAGGGATACGGATGGCTACACCTTC.

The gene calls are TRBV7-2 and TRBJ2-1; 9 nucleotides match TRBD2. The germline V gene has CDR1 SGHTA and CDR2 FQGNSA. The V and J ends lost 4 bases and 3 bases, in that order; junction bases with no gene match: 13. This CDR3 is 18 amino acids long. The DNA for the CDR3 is TGTGCCAGCAGCTCGGCCCCTAGCGGGGTTGGTGGCTACAATGAGCAGTTCTTC. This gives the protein CASSSAPSGVGGYNEQFF.

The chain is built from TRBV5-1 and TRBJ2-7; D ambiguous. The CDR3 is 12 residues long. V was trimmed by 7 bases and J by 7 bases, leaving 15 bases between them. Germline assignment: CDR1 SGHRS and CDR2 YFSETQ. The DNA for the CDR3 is TGCGCCAGCTCACTATCCCCTGGAGAGCAGTACTTC. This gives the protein CASSLSPGEQYF.

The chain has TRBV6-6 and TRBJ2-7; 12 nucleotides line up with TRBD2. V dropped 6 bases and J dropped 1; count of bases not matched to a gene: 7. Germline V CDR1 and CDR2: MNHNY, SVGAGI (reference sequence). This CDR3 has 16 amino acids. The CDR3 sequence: CASRPPTSGGSYEQYF. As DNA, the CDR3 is TGTGCCAGCAGGCCTCCGACTAGCGGGGGTTCCTACGAGCAGTACTTC.

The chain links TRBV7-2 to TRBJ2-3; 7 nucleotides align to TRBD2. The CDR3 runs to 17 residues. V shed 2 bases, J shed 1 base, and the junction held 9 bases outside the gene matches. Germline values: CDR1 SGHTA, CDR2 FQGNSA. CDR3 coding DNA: TGTGCCAGCAGCTTACAAAGGGAGGGCAGCCGCACAGATACGCAGTATTTT. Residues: CASSLQREGSRTDTQYF. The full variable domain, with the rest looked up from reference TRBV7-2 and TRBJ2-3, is GAGVSQSPSNKVTEKGKDVELRCDPISGHTALYWYRQSLGQGLEFLIYFQGNSAPDKSGLPSDRFSAERTGGSVSTLTIQRTQQEDSAVYLCASSLQREGSRTDTQYFGPGTRLTVL.

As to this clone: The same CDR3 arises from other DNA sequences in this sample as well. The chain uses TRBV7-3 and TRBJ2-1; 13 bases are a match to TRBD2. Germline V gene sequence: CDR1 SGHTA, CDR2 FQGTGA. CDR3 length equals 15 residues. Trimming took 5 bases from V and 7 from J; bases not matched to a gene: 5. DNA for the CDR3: TGTGCCAGCAGCCCACTAGCGGGGGGGCGGAATGAGCAGTTCTTC. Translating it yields CASSPLAGGRNEQFF.

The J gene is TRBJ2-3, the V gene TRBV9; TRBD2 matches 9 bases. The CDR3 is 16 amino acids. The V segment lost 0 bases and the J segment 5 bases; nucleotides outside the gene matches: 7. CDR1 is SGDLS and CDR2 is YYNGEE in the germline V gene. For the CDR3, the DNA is TGTGCCAGCAGCGTAGGGGCGGGAGGGCCAATAGATACGCAGTATTTT. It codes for CASSVGAGGPIDTQYF.

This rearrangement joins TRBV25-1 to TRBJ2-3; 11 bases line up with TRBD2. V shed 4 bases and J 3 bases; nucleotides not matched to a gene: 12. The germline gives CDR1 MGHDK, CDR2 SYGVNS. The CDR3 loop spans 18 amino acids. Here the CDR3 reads CASSGPSGLAGTTDTQYF. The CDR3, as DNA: TGTGCCAGCAGTGGCCCCTCCGGACTAGCGGGTACAACAGATACGCAGTATTTT.

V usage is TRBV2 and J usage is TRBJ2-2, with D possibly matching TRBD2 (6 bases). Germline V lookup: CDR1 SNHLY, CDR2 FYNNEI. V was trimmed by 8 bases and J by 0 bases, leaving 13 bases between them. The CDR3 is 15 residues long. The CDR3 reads CASRRDFTNTGELFF. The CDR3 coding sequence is TGTGCCAGCCGAAGGGACTTTACGAACACCGGGGAGCTGTTTTTT.

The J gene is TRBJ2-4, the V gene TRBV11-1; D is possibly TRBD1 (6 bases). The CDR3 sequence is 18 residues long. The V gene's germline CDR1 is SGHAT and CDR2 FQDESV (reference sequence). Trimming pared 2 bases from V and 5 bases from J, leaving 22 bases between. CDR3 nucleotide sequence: TGTGCCAGCAGCTTACGAGGGACAACCTTACTGCCTCAAAACATTCAGTACTTC. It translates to CASSLRGTTLLPQNIQYF.

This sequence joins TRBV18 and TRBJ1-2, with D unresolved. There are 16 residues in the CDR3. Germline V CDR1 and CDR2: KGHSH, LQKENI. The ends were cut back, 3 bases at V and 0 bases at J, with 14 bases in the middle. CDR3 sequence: CASSPTPQAANYGYTF. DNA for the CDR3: TGTGCCAGCTCACCGACTCCACAAGCAGCTAACTATGGCTACACCTTC.

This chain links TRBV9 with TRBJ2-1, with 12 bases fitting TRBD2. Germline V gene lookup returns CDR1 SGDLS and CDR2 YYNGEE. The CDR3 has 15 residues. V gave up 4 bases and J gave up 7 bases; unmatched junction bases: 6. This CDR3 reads CASSYRLAGVNEQFF. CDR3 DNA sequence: TGTGCCAGCAGCTACCGACTAGCGGGAGTGAATGAGCAGTTCTTC.

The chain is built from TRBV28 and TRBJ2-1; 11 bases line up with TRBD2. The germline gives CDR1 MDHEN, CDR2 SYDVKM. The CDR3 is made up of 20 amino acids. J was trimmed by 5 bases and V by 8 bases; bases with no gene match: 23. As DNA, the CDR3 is TGTGCCAGCGTGGGGTTCCGTGGACTAGCGGGTCCGAGGGTTAACAATGAGCAGTTCTTC. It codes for CASVGFRGLAGPRVNNEQFF.

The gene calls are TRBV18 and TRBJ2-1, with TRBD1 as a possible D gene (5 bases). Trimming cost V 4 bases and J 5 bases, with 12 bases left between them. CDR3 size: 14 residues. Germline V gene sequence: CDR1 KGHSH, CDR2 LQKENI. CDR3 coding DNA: TGTGCCAGCTCACGGGGCAATACCGACAATGAGCAGTTCTTC. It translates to CASSRGNTDNEQFF. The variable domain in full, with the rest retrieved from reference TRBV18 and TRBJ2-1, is NAGVMQNPRHLVRRRGQEARLRCSPMKGHSHVYWYRQLPEEGLKFMVYLQKENIIDESGMPKERFSAEFPKEGPSILRIQQVVRGDSAAYFCASSRGNTDNEQFFGPGTRLTVL.

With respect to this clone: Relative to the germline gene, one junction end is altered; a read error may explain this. CDR3 DNA: TGTGCCAGCAGTTTAGCAAGCGGGAGGGAAGAAAAACTGTTTTTT. Residues: CASSLASGREEKLFF. The chain recombines TRBV7-9 with TRBJ1-4; D gene ambiguous. CDR3 size: 15 residues. Germline-derived CDR1 and CDR2 are SEHNR and FQNEAQ (reference sequence). Supplemented by reference TRBV7-9 and TRBJ1-4, the full variable domain reads DTGVSQNPRHKITKRGQNVTFRCDPISEHNRLYWYRQTLGQGPEFLTYFQNEAQLEKSRLLSDRFSAERPKGSFSTLEIQRTEQGDSAMYLCASSLASGREEKLFFGSGTQLSVL.

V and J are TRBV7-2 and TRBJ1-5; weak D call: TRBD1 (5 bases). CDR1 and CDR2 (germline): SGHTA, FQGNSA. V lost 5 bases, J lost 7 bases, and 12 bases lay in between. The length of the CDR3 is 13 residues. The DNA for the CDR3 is TGTGCCAGCAGCGCAGGGATTCGGCAGCCCCAGCATTTT. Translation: CASSAGIRQPQHF.

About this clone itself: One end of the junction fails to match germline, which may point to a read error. DNA of the CDR3: TGTTCCAGCAGCGTCCCTAGCGTGGACACCGGGGAGCTGTTTTTT. Its protein is CSSSVPSVDTGELFF. This chain connects TRBV7-9 to TRBJ2-2; maybe TRBD2 (6 bases). Germline CDR1 SEHNR, CDR2 FQNEAQ (reference sequence). The CDR3 runs to 15 residues.